The sequence of this TCR beta chain was determined in a study of blood T cell repertoires in COVID-19. Study as a whole: PBMCs, B-cell-depleted T cells, or T cells were the source of the cDNA or gDNA that made up the material.

In the source study's methods: Nucleated cell number was recorded as an estimate derived from reference gene primer amplification. TCRdb's copy holds only in-frame clones and misses some; the assay was immunoSEQ multiplex PCR. The V and J calls and clone size were taken over from that table, and D and trimming were inferred from the DNA. This sample has around 260,000 clones, with roughly 84% found just once. During active infection, Seattle patients enrolled and were then monitored through disease. This clone occurred a few times. This receptor was obtained from a person aged 65 to 85 with COVID-19, enrolled during active disease. Material: peripheral blood.

CDR3 bases: TGCGCCAGCAGCTTGGTGCGTGGAGAGACCCAGTACTTC. Protein: CASSLVRGETQYF. The chain uses TRBV5-1 and TRBJ2-5, with D uncertain. Germline values: CDR1 SGHRS, CDR2 YFSETQ. The CDR3 contains 13 residues. The V end lost 0 bases, the J end lost 4 bases, and 7 bases lay between the germline ends.